These 5 T cell receptor beta chains were sequenced from one sample in a study of CD8+CD57+ T cells in acquired aplastic anemia (dated by TCRdb to the late 2010s). Sequencing was performed on an Illumina HiSeq 2000. Genomic DNA was used as template for profiling of TCR beta VDJ combinations and CDR3 sequences. TCRdb trimmed the raw reads at Q25, called clones with MiXCR and kept productive beta chains. Each record represents a unique CDR3 protein, reported with the most common genes and DNA among its rows. Here the sample has hundreds of thousands of distinct CDR3 sequences; roughly half occur a single time. The leading ten clones occupy approximately 8% of the sample. Sequencing used sorted CD4+, CD8+, or CD8+CD57+ T cells (not recorded which) from PBMCs. The receptors come from a human donor with severe aplastic anemia or a healthy control (not recorded which).

V gene TRBV15 combines with J gene TRBJ2-1, with 7 bases aligning to TRBD1. The ends lost 5 bases at V and 2 bases at J; junction bases unmatched: 6. This CDR3 comprises 15 residues. The germline CDR1 and CDR2 sequences are LNHNV and YYDKDF (reference sequence). The CDR3 here is CATSAGQDTYNEQFF. The CDR3 DNA is TGTGCCACCAGCGCCGGACAGGACACCTACAATGAGCAGTTCTTC.

This clonotype was recorded many times. The V call is TRBV4-1, the J call TRBJ2-3, with TRBD1 identical over 9 bases. Looked up from germline, CDR1 is MGHRA and CDR2 is YSYEKL. CDR3 size: 15 residues. V trimming: 5 bases; J trimming: 5 bases; junction bases outside the gene matches: 8. CDR3 sequence (DNA): TGCGCCAGCAGCTTAGGGGACAGGGAGGGAGATACGCAGTATTTT. Encoded protein: CASSLGDREGDTQYF.

This clonotype occurred a few times. This chain links TRBV24-1 with TRBJ2-5; 7 bases match TRBD1. CDR3 size: 15 residues. After removal of 3 bases from V and 5 bases from J, the junction contained 8 bases not matched to a gene. Germline V gene lookup returns CDR1 KGHDR and CDR2 SFDVKD. DNA for the CDR3: TGTGCCACCAGTGATCCGACAGGGCTTGGTGAGACCCAGTACTTC. This encodes CATSDPTGLGETQYF.

The V call is TRBV11-2, the J call TRBJ2-5, with TRBD2 matching over 7 bases. Germline loops: CDR1 SGHAT, CDR2 FQNNGV. The CDR3 contains 15 residues. The ends lost 5 bases at V and 2 bases at J; junction bases unmatched: 8. The CDR3 bases are TGTGCCAGCAGCCAGCAGGGAGGGGCGCAAGAGACCCAGTACTTC. Its translation: CASSQQGGAQETQYF.

This clonotype was counted only a few times. A junction end diverges from the germline sequence, so it may reflect a read error. The CDR3 here is CASSLGQGPNEQYF. The CDR3 coding sequence is TGTGCCAGCAGCTTGGGGCAGGGCCCCAACGAGCAGTACTTC. The chain carries TRBV5-1 and TRBJ2-7; maybe TRBD1 (5 bases). CDR1 and CDR2 (germline): SGHRS, YFSETQ. The CDR3 sequence is 14 residues long.